These 28 T cell receptor beta chains share one sample of origin, sequenced in a study of memory CD4+ T cells and cytomegalovirus serostatus. Using immunoSEQ multiplex PCR, the repertoire was profiled, and TCRdb retains in-frame clones only, with some absent. This sample yields approximately 50,000 clones, of which 60% to 80% are seen a single time; 0.65% to 0.85% belongs to the top ten. Single viable CD3+CD4+CD8-CD45RO+ cells were sorted as the memory CD4+ T cells. The specimen was memory CD4+ T cells from blood. Source of these receptors: an adult in good health and CMV-seronegative.

This clone was counted a single time. The CDR3: CASSPSASGRSPHEQFF. Here the CDR3 DNA reads TGTGCCAGCAGCCCTAGCGCGAGCGGGCGGTCCCCCCATGAGCAGTTCTTC. The chain employs TRBV7-8 and TRBJ2-1; a weak D match, TRBD2 (6 bases). Germline-derived CDR1 and CDR2 are SGHVS and FQNEAQ. The CDR3 is made up of 17 amino acids. V lost 5 bases and J lost 8, with 25 bases in between.

The chain links TRBV5-4 to TRBJ1-2; TRBD1 matches 7 bases. V lost 5 bases and J lost 7; bases outside the gene matches: 8. Germline assignment: CDR1 SGHNT and CDR2 YYREEE (reference sequence). This CDR3 has 13 amino acids. The CDR3 spells CASRSMDRLGYTF. The DNA for the CDR3 is TGTGCCAGCAGGTCTATGGACAGGCTTGGCTACACCTTC.

This clone was observed a handful of times. This chain uses TRBV7-9 with TRBJ2-2, with TRBD2 matching over 9 bases. CDR3 size: 16 residues. The germline V gene has CDR1 SEHNR and CDR2 FQNEAQ (reference sequence). Trimming removed 7 bases from V and 4 bases from J; junction bases left unmatched: 10. CDR3 loop: CASNIVSGSVTGELFF. The CDR3 DNA reads TGTGCCAGCAACATCGTTAGCGGGAGTGTCACCGGGGAGCTGTTTTTT.

This rearrangement joins TRBV2 to TRBJ1-3; D ambiguous. From germline, CDR1 is SNHLY and CDR2 FYNNEI. V dropped 4 bases and J dropped 2 bases, with 12 bases sitting between them. This CDR3 is built from 15 residues. In DNA form, the CDR3 reads TGTGCCAGCAGTGCCGGCGCGGGGACTGGAAACACCATATATTTT. Translation: CASSAGAGTGNTIYF. Full variable domain (outside the CDR3, taken from reference TRBV2 and TRBJ1-3): EPEVTQTPSHQVTQMGQEVILRCVPISNHLYFYWYRQILGQKVEFLVSFYNNEISEKSEIFDDQFSVERPDGSNFTLKIRSTKLEDSAMYFCASSAGAGTGNTIYFGEGSWLTVV.

This clone was observed a single time. The chain joins TRBV7-9 to TRBJ2-1; 11 bases are a match to TRBD2. The germline CDR1 and CDR2 sequences are SEHNR and FQNEAQ (reference sequence). The V and J ends lost 5 bases and 8 bases, in that order; junction bases with no gene match: 14. This CDR3 is built from 17 residues. The CDR3 nucleotides read TGTGCCAGCAGCCCAACCCCCACTAGCGGGAGTAAGGATGAGCAGTTCTTC. Translated: CASSPTPTSGSKDEQFF. Variable domain in full (rest from reference TRBV7-9 and TRBJ2-1): DTGVSQNPRHKITKRGQNVTFRCDPISEHNRLYWYRQTLGQGPEFLTYFQNEAQLEKSRLLSDRFSAERPKGSFSTLEIQRTEQGDSAMYLCASSPTPTSGSKDEQFFGPGTRLTVL.

Comments on this clone: Other DNA sequences in the same sample also yield this CDR3. This sequence joins TRBV30 and TRBJ2-3, with no clear D. The CDR3 length is 12 residues. V was clipped by 4 bases and J by 0 bases, with 5 bases between them. CDR1 is GTSNPN, CDR2 SVGIG, per germline (reference sequence). This chain's CDR3 is CAWTPSTDTQYF. DNA of the CDR3: TGTGCCTGGACACCTAGCACAGATACGCAGTATTTT. Supplemented by reference TRBV30 and TRBJ2-3, the full variable domain reads SQTIHQWPATLVQPVGSPLSLECTVEGTSNPNLYWYRQAAGRGLQLLFYSVGIGQISSEVPQNLSASRPQDRQFILSSKKLLLSDSGFYLCAWTPSTDTQYFGPGTRLTVL.

This rearrangement joins TRBV28 to TRBJ1-1; D is possibly TRBD1 (5 bases). Germline loops: CDR1 MDHEN, CDR2 SYDVKM. The length of the CDR3 is 14 residues. V was shortened by 5 bases and J by 1 base, with 11 bases between the two germline ends. CDR3: CASSLLGGNTEAFF. CDR3 nucleotide sequence: TGTGCCAGCAGTCTTCTCGGGGGGAACACTGAAGCTTTCTTT. Full variable domain (missing parts from reference TRBV28 and TRBJ1-1): DVKVTQSSRYLVKRTGEKVFLECVQDMDHENMFWYRQDPGLGLRLIYFSYDVKMKEKGDIPEGYSVSREKKERFSLILESASTNQTSMYLCASSLLGGNTEAFFGQGTRLTVV.

The V call is TRBV28, the J call TRBJ2-1, with 12 bases lining up with TRBD2. The junction had 9 bases not matched to a gene; V was cut back by 5 bases and J by 7 bases. Per the germline V gene, CDR1 is MDHEN and CDR2 is SYDVKM. The CDR3 length is 16 residues. CDR3 loop: CASSTTTSGRRNEQFF. The CDR3 coding sequence is TGTGCCAGCAGTACTACGACTAGCGGGAGAAGAAATGAGCAGTTCTTC.

This sequence joins TRBV28 and TRBJ2-5, with a weak D call TRBD2 (6 bases). Germline loops: CDR1 MDHEN, CDR2 SYDVKM. Trimming stripped 6 bases from V and 4 bases from J, with 15 bases between. CDR3 length equals 14 residues. CDR3 sequence reads: CASRGGKSTETQYF. The DNA for the CDR3 is TGTGCCAGCAGGGGGGGAAAGAGTACAGAGACCCAGTACTTC.

The chain carries TRBV6-1 and TRBJ1-1; no firm D call. CDR3 length equals 12 residues. From germline, CDR1 is MNHNS and CDR2 SASEGT. Deletions cut 6 bases from V and 8 bases from J, with 13 bases between. CDR3 loop: CASSQAMTEAFF. In DNA form, the CDR3 reads TGTGCCAGCAGCCAAGCTATGACCGAAGCTTTCTTT.

This clone showed up just a few times. The chain recombines TRBV7-8 with TRBJ2-2; 9 bases line up with TRBD1. J was trimmed by 3 bases and V by 4 bases; bases with no gene match: 3. Germline lookup yields CDR1 SGHVS and CDR2 FQNEAQ. The CDR3 consists of 15 residues. In nucleotides, the CDR3 is TGTGCCAGCAGCTCGACAGGGGGGGACACCGGGGAGCTGTTTTTT. Protein sequence: CASSSTGGDTGELFF.

This CDR3 is CASTPVARMNTEAFF. CDR3 nucleotide sequence: TGTGCCAGCACCCCGGTAGCTAGAATGAACACTGAAGCTTTCTTT. V gene TRBV6-1 combines with J gene TRBJ1-1; no firm D call. Germline V lookup: CDR1 MNHNS, CDR2 SASEGT. Between the trimmed V and J ends, which lost 7 bases and 0 bases, there was a span of 15 bases. This CDR3 comprises 15 residues.

V is TRBV29-1 and J is TRBJ2-7, with 11 bases fitting TRBD2. Germline-derived CDR1 and CDR2 are SQVTM and ANQGSEA. The CDR3 has 14 amino acids. V lost 4 bases, J lost 6 bases, and 8 bases stayed unmatched. The CDR3 protein is CSVVLAGVLREQYF. CDR3 coding DNA: TGCAGCGTTGTACTAGCGGGAGTTTTACGCGAGCAGTACTTC.

The gene calls are TRBV2 and TRBJ1-1, with a possible D match to TRBD1 (6 bases). V was clipped by 6 bases and J by 4 bases, with 18 bases between them. This CDR3 comprises 15 residues. Germline V gene sequence: CDR1 SNHLY, CDR2 FYNNEI. The CDR3 protein is CASRPRGALTTEAFF. The CDR3 DNA sequence: TGTGCCAGCAGACCCAGGGGCGCCTTGACCACTGAAGCTTTCTTT.

This rearrangement joins TRBV18 to TRBJ1-3; D uncertain. The CDR3 has 15 amino acids. CDR1 KGHSH and CDR2 LQKENI come from the germline V gene. V shed 3 bases and J shed 2 bases, with 11 bases lying between them. The CDR3 spells CASSPPTAPGNTIYF. CDR3 nucleotides: TGTGCCAGCTCACCTCCCACAGCCCCTGGAAACACCATATATTTT.

V gene TRBV10-3 combines with J gene TRBJ2-1, with TRBD2 matching 10 bases. The CDR3 sequence is 15 residues long. V dropped 0 bases and J dropped 10; count of bases not matched to a gene: 6. The V gene's germline CDR1 is ENHRY and CDR2 SYGVKD. DNA of the CDR3: TGTGCCATCAGTGAGTCCGAGCGGGAGGGCCAAGAGCAGTTCTTC. This sequence encodes CAISESEREGQEQFF.

The rearrangement joins TRBV4-1 to TRBJ1-2, with 12 bases that match TRBD1. The CDR3 is made up of 15 amino acids. The V segment lost 1 base and the J segment 8 bases; nucleotides outside the gene matches: 5. Germline V gene data show CDR1 as MGHRA and CDR2 as YSYEKL. This CDR3 reads CASSQVGQGARGYTF. The CDR3 DNA follows: TGCGCCAGCAGCCAAGTGGGACAGGGGGCCCGGGGCTACACCTTC.

The table lists this clone with a count of one. The CDR3 DNA sequence: TGTGCCAGCAGCGACAGGGTCGGGCAGCCCCAGCATTTT. Translation: CASSDRVGQPQHF. The V and J genes are TRBV28 and TRBJ1-5; 7 bases fit TRBD1. Trimming cost V 6 bases and J 7 bases; bases outside gene matches: 6. The CDR3 spans 13 residues. Germline V gene lookup returns CDR1 MDHEN and CDR2 SYDVKM. The full variable domain, rest sourced from reference TRBV28 and TRBJ1-5, is DVKVTQSSRYLVKRTGEKVFLECVQDMDHENMFWYRQDPGLGLRLIYFSYDVKMKEKGDIPEGYSVSREKKERFSLILESASTNQTSMYLCASSDRVGQPQHFGDGTRLSIL.

This chain connects TRBV5-5 to TRBJ2-7; no reliable D call. Germline CDR1 and CDR2: SGHKS and YYEKEE (reference sequence). The length of the CDR3 is 15 residues. V was shortened by 0 bases and J by 2 bases, with 12 bases between the two germline ends. CDR3 DNA: TGTGCCAGCAGCTTGGCCCCCATCGAACCCTACGAGCAGTACTTC. Its translation is CASSLAPIEPYEQYF.

The V call is TRBV7-6, the J call TRBJ2-7, with 7 nucleotides matching TRBD1. V lost 1 base to trimming and J lost 5 bases; unmatched junction nucleotides: 14. CDR3 length: 17 amino acids. Per the germline V gene, CDR1 is SGHVS and CDR2 is FNYEAQ. CDR3 in amino acids: CASSLESLGTEKNEQYF. CDR3 in DNA: TGTGCCAGCAGCTTAGAAAGTTTAGGGACAGAGAAAAACGAGCAGTACTTC.

The gene calls are TRBV9 and TRBJ2-3; TRBD2 aligns across 12 bases. This CDR3 has 16 amino acids. The V segment lost 0 bases and the J segment 4 bases; nucleotides outside the gene matches: 3. CDR1 SGDLS and CDR2 YYNGEE come from the germline V gene. The chain's CDR3 is CASSVGLAGAADTQYF. The CDR3 region has the DNA TGTGCCAGCAGCGTAGGACTAGCGGGAGCAGCAGATACGCAGTATTTT.

As concerns this clone: The junction departs from germline at one end; a sequencing error may be responsible. The V gene is TRBV30, the J gene TRBJ1-2; the match to TRBD1 covers 9 bases. The CDR3 has 11 residues. From germline, CDR1 is GTSNPN and CDR2 SVGIG (reference sequence). The CDR3 here is CAWSPLDRGVF. The CDR3 DNA reads as TGTGCCTGGAGTCCACTGGACAGGGGAGTCTTC.

The chain joins TRBV6-4 to TRBJ2-1, with 7 positions matching TRBD1. CDR1 and CDR2 from the germline V gene are MRHNA and SNTAGT. CDR3 length: 16 amino acids. The trim removed 2 bases at V and 2 bases at J, leaving 6 bases unmatched. The CDR3 sequence is CASSDTTGYAYNEQFF. The CDR3 nucleotides are TGTGCCAGCAGTGACACGACAGGGTATGCCTACAATGAGCAGTTCTTC.

This clone was found a few times. This rearrangement joins TRBV28 to TRBJ2-3; D not certain. The CDR3 has 14 residues. From germline, CDR1 is MDHEN and CDR2 SYDVKM. Trimming left V 7 bases short and J 0 bases short, with 11 bases between. This CDR3 reads CASKILGSTDTQYF. In DNA form, the CDR3 reads TGTGCCAGCAAGATTTTAGGAAGCACAGATACGCAGTATTTT.

The CDR3 protein is CAAGHETQYF. CDR3 in DNA: TGTGCCGCAGGGCACGAGACCCAGTACTTC. The chain has TRBV6-1 and TRBJ2-5; D perhaps matches TRBD1 (5 bases). V was shortened by 11 bases and J by 5 bases, with 9 bases between the two germline ends. The CDR3 spans 10 residues. Germline lookup yields CDR1 MNHNS and CDR2 SASEGT.

In this sample, this clone turned up once. The chain is built from TRBV5-4 and TRBJ1-2, with TRBD1 matching over 8 bases. Germline CDR1 and CDR2: SGHNT and YYREEE (reference sequence). The CDR3 has 15 amino acids. With 4 bases clipped from V and 7 bases from J, the junction kept 12 bases outside the gene matches. CDR3 in amino acids: CASSPPSGGAGGYTF. CDR3 bases: TGTGCCAGCAGCCCGCCCTCAGGGGGCGCAGGTGGCTACACCTTC. The full variable domain, completed using reference TRBV5-4 and TRBJ1-2, is ETGVTQSPTHLIKTRGQQVTLRCSSQSGHNTVSWYQQALGQGPQFIFQYYREEENGRGNFPPRFSGLQFPNYSSELNVNALELDDSALYLCASSPPSGGAGGYTFGSGTRLTVV.

This clone was seen a few times. The chain has TRBV18 and TRBJ2-1, with 12 bases matching TRBD2. V trimming: 6 bases; J trimming: 6 bases; junction bases outside the gene matches: 12. This CDR3 contains 17 residues. CDR1 and CDR2 (germline): KGHSH, LQKENI. CDR3: CASSRSEPGLAGNEQFF. CDR3 bases: TGTGCCAGCTCTCGATCGGAGCCGGGACTAGCGGGCAATGAGCAGTTCTTC.

This chain links TRBV7-2 with TRBJ2-5; D might be TRBD2 (7 bases). The CDR3 is 17 amino acids. CDR1 and CDR2 from the germline V gene are SGHTA and FQGNSA. V was trimmed by 5 bases and J by 4 bases, leaving 23 bases between them. The chain's CDR3 is CASSPRGGGYRGETQYF. CDR3 nucleotide sequence: TGTGCCAGCAGCCCTAGGGGGGGAGGGTATAGAGGAGAGACCCAGTACTTC.